Sequencing of this T cell receptor beta chain was carried out in a study of beta chain features in type 1 diabetes. Study outcomes and limitations: These data did not resolve whether HLA type affects TCRB rearrangement. The naive, central memory and Treg TCRB repertoires showed an apparent similarity that was greater among patients than among healthy donors. Researchers report that Type 1 diabetes patients had moderately but significantly shorter TCRB CDR3s across all four CD4+ subsets.

As every portion of the isolated RNA was reverse transcribed, the sequencing read expressed TCRB transcripts. The table came from immunoSEQ multiplex PCR; TCRdb's copy has only in-frame clones and leaves some out. Of more than 140,000 clones listed, roughly 9.7% are singletons. Notes on this clone: Its antigen is currently unknown.

With 1 base removed from V and 7 bases from J, the gap between germline ends came to 7 bases. The CDR3 runs to 13 residues. Germline CDR1 reads MNHEY; CDR2 reads SMNVEV (reference sequence). The receptor was derived from a woman aged 40 to 50 in good health. This chain joins TRBV27 and TRBJ1-4; weak D call: TRBD1 (5 bases). Sample: central memory CD4+ T cells from blood. CDR3 in amino acids: CASSLFRAEKLFF. CDR3 sequence (DNA): TGTGCCAGCAGTTTATTCAGGGCTGAAAAACTGTTTTTT.